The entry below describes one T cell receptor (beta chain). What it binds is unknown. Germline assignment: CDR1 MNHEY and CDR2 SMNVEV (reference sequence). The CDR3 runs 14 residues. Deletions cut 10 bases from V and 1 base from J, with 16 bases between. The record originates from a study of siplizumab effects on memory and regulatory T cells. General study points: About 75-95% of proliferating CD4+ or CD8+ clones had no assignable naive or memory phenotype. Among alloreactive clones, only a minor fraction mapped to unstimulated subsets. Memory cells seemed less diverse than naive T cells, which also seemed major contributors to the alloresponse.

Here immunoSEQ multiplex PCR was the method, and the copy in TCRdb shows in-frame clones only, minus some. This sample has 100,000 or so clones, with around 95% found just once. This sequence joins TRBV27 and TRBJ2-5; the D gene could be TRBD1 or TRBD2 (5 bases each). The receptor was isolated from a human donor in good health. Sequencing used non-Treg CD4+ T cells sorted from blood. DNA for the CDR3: TGTGCCACCGGGACCACCCTTTTCCAAGAGACCCAGTACTTC. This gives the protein CATGTTLFQETQYF.